This TCR beta chain is drawn from a study of read filtering for tumor transcriptome and immune sequencing. Study-level background: Patients were approximately 18 male and 13 to 15 female, mean age 65.9 years, range about 47 to 80. Revised staging placed eight or nine patients in R-ISS I, roughly 16 in II, 7 in III. IR-seq gave about 4 to 10.27 million TCR reads per sample; RNA-seq gave about 80 to 1273. Broader study findings: The CD138-negative fraction was mixed bone marrow immune cells, not pure T cells.

Trimming removed 1 base at V and 0 bases at J, with 7 bases between. The CDR3 is 15 amino acids. Per the germline V gene, CDR1 is GTSNPN and CDR2 is SVGIG (reference sequence). From 300 to 400 ng of RNA, a library with molecular barcoded alpha/delta and beta/gamma adaptors was made. Each CDR3 protein gets one entry after TCRdb re-called the reads with MiXCR. The profile covers around 48,000 distinct CDR3 sequences, with approximately 18% appearing a single time and approximately 15% taken by the ten largest. There are many counts of this clonotype. Its antigen is currently unknown. The V call is TRBV30, the J call TRBJ2-6; D gene uncertain. Sequenced input: a population of CD138-negative cells sorted from bone marrow. This TCR came from a donor aged 40 or over with multiple myeloma. CDR3 DNA: TGTGCCTGGAGTGACGGTGGCTCTGGGGCCAACGTCCTGACTTTC. It translates to CAWSDGGSGANVLTF.